The present T cell receptor (beta chain) was sequenced within a study of shared clonotypes between healthy human individuals. Across the whole study: Sampling drew on donors who were a couple of women and three men aged 18 to 49. Study-wide results and caveats: Few donors restricted represented genetic and exposure-history diversity.

Notes on this clone: Antigen specificity is unknown.

The run depth of the assay was deep. In replicate PCRs of sorted subsets, around 0.2 ug DNA, approximately 30,000 T cell genomes, was used. Using immunoSEQ multiplex PCR, the repertoire was profiled, and TCRdb retains in-frame clones only, with some absent. The table lists some 2,100,000 clones, around 95% of them singletons. The CDR3 extends over 14 amino acids. Germline V lookup: CDR1 WSHSY, CDR2 SAAADI. V dropped 6 bases and J dropped 3; count of bases not matched to a gene: 7. This TCR derives from a young man in good health. Material: naive CD4+ T cells sorted from blood. Specified subset: CD45RA+ positively selected. The gene calls are TRBV10-2 and TRBJ2-5, with 7 bases matching TRBD1. As DNA, the CDR3 is TGCGCCAGCAGAGGGGGCAGCCACAAAGAGACCCAGTACTTC. Its translation is CASRGGSHKETQYF.